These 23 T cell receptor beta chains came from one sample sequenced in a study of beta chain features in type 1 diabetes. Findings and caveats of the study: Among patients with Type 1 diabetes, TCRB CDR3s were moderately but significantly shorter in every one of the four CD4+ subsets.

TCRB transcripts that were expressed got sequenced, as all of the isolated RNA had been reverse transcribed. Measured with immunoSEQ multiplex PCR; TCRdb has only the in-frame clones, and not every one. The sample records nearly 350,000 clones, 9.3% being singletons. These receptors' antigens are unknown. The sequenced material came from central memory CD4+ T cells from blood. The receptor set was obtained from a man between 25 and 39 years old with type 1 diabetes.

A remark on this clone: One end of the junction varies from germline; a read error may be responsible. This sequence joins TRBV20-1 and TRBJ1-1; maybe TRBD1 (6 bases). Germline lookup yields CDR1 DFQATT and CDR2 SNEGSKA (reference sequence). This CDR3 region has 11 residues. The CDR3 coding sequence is TGCAGTGCTAGGGGTTTACAGGGTCCCCTCTTT. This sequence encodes CSARGLQGPLF.

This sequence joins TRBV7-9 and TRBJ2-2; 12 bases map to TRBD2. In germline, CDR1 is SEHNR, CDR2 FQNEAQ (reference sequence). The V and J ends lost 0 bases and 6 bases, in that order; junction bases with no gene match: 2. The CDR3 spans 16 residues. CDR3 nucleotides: TGTGCCAGCAGCTTAGCGGGACTAGCGGGTTCCGGGGAGCTGTTTTTT. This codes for CASSLAGLAGSGELFF.

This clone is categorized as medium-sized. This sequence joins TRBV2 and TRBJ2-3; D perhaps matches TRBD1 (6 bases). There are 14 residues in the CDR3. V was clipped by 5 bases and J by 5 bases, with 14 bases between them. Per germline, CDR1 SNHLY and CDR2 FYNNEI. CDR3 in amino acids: CASSSRQVGDTQYF. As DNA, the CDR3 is TGTGCCAGCAGTTCAAGACAGGTTGGAGATACGCAGTATTTT.

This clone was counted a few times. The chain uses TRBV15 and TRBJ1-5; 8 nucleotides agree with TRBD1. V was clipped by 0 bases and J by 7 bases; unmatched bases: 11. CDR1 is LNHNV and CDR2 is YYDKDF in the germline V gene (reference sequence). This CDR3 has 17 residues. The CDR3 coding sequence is TGTGCCACCAGCAGAGAGGGGCGGGTGGCAGGGGGCCAGCCCCAGCATTTT. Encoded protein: CATSREGRVAGGQPQHF.

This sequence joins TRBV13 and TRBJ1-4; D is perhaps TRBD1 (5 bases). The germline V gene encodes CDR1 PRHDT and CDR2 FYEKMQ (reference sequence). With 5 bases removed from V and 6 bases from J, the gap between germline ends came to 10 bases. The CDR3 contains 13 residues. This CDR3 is CASSRGGHEKLFF. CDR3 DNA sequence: TGTGCCAGCAGCCGCGGGGGTCATGAAAAACTGTTTTTT.

CDR3 protein: CASSFKQGSDIQYF. The CDR3 bases are TGTGCCAGCAGCTTTAAACAGGGGAGCGACATTCAGTACTTC. J is TRBJ2-4 and V is TRBV11-2, with 7 bases identical to TRBD1. Germline CDR1 SGHAT, CDR2 FQNNGV. The CDR3 is 14 residues long. V lost 3 bases to trimming and J lost 8 bases; unmatched junction nucleotides: 7.

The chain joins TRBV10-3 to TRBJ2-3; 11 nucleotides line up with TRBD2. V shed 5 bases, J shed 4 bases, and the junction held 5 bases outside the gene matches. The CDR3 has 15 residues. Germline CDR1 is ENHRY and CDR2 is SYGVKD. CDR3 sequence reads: CAISPLAGVSDTQYF. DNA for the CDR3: TGTGCCATCAGTCCACTAGCGGGGGTCTCAGATACGCAGTATTTT.

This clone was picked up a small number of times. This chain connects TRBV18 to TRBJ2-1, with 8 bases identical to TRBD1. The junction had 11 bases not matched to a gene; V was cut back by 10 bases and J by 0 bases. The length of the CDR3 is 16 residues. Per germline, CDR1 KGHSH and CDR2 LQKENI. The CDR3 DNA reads TGTGCCACCATCGACAGGGGTAAGAGCTCCTACAATGAGCAGTTCTTC. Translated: CATIDRGKSSYNEQFF.

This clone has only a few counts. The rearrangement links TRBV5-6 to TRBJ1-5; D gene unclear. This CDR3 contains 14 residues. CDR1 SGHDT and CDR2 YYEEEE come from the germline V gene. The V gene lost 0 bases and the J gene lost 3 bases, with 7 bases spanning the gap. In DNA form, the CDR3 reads TGTGCCAGCAGCTTGGCGGGCCCCAATCAGCCCCAGCATTTT. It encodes CASSLAGPNQPQHF. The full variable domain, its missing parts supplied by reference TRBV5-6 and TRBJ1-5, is DAGVTQSPTHLIKTRGQQVTLRCSPKSGHDTVSWYQQALGQGPQFIFQYYEEEERQRGNFPDRFSGHQFPNYSSELNVNALLLGDSALYLCASSLAGPNQPQHFGDGTRLSIL.

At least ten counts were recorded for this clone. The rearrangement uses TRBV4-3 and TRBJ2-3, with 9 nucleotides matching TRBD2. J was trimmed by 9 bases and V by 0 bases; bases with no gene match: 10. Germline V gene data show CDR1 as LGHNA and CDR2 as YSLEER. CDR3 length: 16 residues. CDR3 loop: CASSQDRVAGVWTQYF. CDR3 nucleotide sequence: TGCGCCAGCAGCCAAGATAGGGTAGCGGGGGTCTGGACGCAGTATTTT.

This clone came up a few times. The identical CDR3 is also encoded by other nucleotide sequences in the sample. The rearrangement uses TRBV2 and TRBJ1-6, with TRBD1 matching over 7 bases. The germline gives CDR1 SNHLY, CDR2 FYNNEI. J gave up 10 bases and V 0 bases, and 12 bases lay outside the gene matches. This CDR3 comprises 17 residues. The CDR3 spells CASSEALGAGGRSPLHF. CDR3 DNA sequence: TGTGCCAGCAGTGAAGCGCTTGGGGCAGGGGGGCGGTCACCCCTCCACTTT.

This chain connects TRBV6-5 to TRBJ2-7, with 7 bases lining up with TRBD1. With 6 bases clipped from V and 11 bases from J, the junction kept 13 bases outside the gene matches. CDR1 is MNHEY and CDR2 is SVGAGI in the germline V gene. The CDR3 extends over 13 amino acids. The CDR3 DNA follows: TGTGCCAGCAGGGGACAGACCTTCGGAGTGAAGTACTTC. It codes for CASRGQTFGVKYF.

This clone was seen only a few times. The CDR3 loop is CASSIVGTGSYEQYF. For the CDR3, the DNA is TGTGCCAGTAGTATAGTTGGGACAGGGTCCTACGAGCAGTACTTC. V is TRBV19 and J is TRBJ2-7; 9 bases fit TRBD1. This CDR3 has 15 amino acids. Per the germline V gene, CDR1 is LNHDA and CDR2 is SQIVND (reference sequence). The trim removed 1 base at V and 1 base at J, leaving 2 bases unmatched. The full variable domain, its missing parts supplied by reference TRBV19 and TRBJ2-7, is DGGITQSPKYLFRKEGQNVTLSCEQNLNHDAMYWYRQDPGQGLRLIYYSQIVNDFQKGDIAEGYSVSREKKESFPLTVTSAQKNPTAFYLCASSIVGTGSYEQYFGPGTRLTVT.

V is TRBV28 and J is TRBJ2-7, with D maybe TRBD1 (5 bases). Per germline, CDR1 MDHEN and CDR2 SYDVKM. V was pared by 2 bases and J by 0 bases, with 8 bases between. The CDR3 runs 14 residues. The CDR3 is CASSLTGPSYEQYF. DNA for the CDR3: TGTGCCAGCAGTTTAACAGGACCCTCCTACGAGCAGTACTTC.

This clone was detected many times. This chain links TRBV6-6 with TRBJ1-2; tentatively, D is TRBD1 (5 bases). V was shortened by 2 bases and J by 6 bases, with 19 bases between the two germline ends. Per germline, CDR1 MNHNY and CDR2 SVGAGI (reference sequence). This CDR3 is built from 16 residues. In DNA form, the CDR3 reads TGTGCCAGCAGTTACCCCCCAGGGAGGGGAGCGGATGGCTACACCTTC. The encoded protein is CASSYPPGRGADGYTF.

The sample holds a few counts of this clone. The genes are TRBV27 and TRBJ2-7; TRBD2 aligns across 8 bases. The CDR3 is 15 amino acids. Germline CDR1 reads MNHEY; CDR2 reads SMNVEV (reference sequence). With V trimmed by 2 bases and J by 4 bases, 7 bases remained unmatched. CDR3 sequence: CASSLGASGGYEQYF. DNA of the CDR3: TGTGCCAGCAGTTTAGGTGCCAGCGGGGGATACGAGCAGTACTTC.

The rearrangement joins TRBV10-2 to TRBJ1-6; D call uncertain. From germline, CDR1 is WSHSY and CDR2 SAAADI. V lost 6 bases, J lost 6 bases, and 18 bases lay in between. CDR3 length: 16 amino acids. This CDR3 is CASSRAQKVVNSPLHF. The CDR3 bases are TGCGCCAGCAGCCGAGCCCAGAAGGTGGTTAATTCACCCCTCCACTTT.

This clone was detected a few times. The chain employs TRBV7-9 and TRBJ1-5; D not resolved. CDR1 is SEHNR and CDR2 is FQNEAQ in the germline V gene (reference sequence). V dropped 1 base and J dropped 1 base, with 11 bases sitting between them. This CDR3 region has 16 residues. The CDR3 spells CASSLGSLRSNQPQHF. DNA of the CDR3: TGTGCCAGCAGCTTAGGGAGCCTACGGAGCAATCAGCCCCAGCATTTT.

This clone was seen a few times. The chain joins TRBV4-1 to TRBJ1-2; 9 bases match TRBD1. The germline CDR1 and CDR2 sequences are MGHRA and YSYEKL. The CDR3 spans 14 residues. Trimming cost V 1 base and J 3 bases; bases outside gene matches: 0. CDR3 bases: TGCGCCAGCAGCCAAGGGGACAGGGACTATGGCTACACCTTC. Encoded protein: CASSQGDRDYGYTF.

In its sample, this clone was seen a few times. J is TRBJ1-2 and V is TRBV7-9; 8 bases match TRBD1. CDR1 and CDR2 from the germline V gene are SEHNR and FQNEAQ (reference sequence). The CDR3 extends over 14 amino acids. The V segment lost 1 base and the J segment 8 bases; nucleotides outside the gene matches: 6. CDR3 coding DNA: TGTGCCAGCAGCTTAGGGCAGGGGGCTTTCGGCTACACCTTC. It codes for CASSLGQGAFGYTF.

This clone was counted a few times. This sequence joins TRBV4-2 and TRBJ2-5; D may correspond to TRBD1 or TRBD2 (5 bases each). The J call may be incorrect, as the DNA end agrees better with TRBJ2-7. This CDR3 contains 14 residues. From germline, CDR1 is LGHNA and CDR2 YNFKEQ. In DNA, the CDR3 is TGTGCCAGCAGCCACAACACGGGGCCCTACGAGCAGTACTTC. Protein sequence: CASSHNTGPYEQYF.

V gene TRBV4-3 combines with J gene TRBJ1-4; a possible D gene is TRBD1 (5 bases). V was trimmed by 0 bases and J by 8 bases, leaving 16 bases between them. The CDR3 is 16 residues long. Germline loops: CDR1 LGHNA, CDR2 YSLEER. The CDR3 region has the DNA TGCGCCAGCAGCCAAGAGCGTAGTCAGGGTAAAGAAAAACTGTTTTTT. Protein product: CASSQERSQGKEKLFF.

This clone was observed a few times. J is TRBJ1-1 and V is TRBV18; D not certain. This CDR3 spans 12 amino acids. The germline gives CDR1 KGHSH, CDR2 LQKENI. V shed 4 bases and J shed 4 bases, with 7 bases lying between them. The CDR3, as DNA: TGTGCCAGCTCACTGGTGAGCACTGAAGCTTTCTTT. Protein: CASSLVSTEAFF.